The rows below give T cell receptor beta chains drawn from one sample of a study of shared clonotypes between healthy human individuals. Sequencing was performed with immunoSEQ multiplex PCR; in TCRdb, only in-frame clones are kept and a portion is missing. The sample contains roughly 1.4 million clones, approximately 98.5% of which appear only once. The sequencing input was naive CD4+ T cells sorted from blood. These receptors originate from a man in his thirties or forties in good health. CDR3s include the opening cysteine and the closing phenylalanine or tryptophan. Fields, in order: D gene, V gene, clone size, J gene, CDR3 protein, CDR3 DNA. The D gene is left open where the match is weak. Clone size is stated in some rows and not others, as once, few, many or a class when expanded.

d_gene: TRBD1
v_gene: TRBV27
abundance: NA
j_gene: TRBJ1-1
CDR3aa: CASSARQGVGTEAFF
CDR3nt: TGTGCCAGCAGTGCTCGACAGGGTGTGGGGACTGAAGCTTTCTTT

d_gene: TRBD1
v_gene: TRBV2
abundance: NA
j_gene: TRBJ1-4
CDR3aa: CASSPRTGANEKLFF
CDR3nt: TGTGCCAGCAGCCCCAGGACAGGAGCAAATGAAAAACTGTTTTTT

d_gene: TRBD2
v_gene: TRBV5-1
abundance: once
j_gene: TRBJ2-7
CDR3aa: CASSEGGSEQYF
CDR3nt: TGCGCCAGCAGCGAGGGAGGGAGCGAGCAGTACTTC

d_gene: TRBD2
v_gene: TRBV5-6
abundance: NA
j_gene: TRBJ2-7
CDR3aa: CASRLAGGPPYEQYF
CDR3nt: TGTGCCAGCAGATTAGCGGGAGGGCCGCCCTACGAGCAGTACTTC

d_gene: TRBD2
v_gene: TRBV7-6
abundance: once
j_gene: TRBJ2-5
CDR3aa: CASSLAASGQETQYF
CDR3nt: TGTGCCAGCAGCTTAGCGGCTAGCGGACAAGAGACCCAGTACTTC

d_gene: NA
v_gene: TRBV29-1
abundance: NA
j_gene: TRBJ1-1
CDR3aa: CSVGKIFGVTEAFF
CDR3nt: TGCAGCGTTGGGAAAATCTTTGGGGTCACTGAAGCTTTCTTT

d_gene: NA
v_gene: TRBV27
abundance: NA
j_gene: TRBJ2-7
CDR3aa: CASSNYRDDRSHEQYF
CDR3nt: TGTGCCAGCAGCAATTACCGGGACGACAGATCCCACGAGCAGTACTTC

d_gene: NA
v_gene: TRBV29-1
abundance: NA
j_gene: TRBJ1-5
CDR3aa: CSVGHGSNQPQHF
CDR3nt: TGCAGCGTTGGACACGGTAGCAATCAGCCCCAGCATTTT

d_gene: NA
v_gene: TRBV5-1
abundance: NA
j_gene: TRBJ2-1
CDR3aa: CASRPTGGVSYNEQFF
CDR3nt: TGCGCCAGCAGGCCTACAGGGGGGGTTTCCTACAATGAGCAGTTCTTC

d_gene: NA
v_gene: TRBV18
abundance: NA
j_gene: TRBJ2-3
CDR3aa: CASSPPHGADTQYF
CDR3nt: TGTGCCAGCTCACCACCCCATGGGGCAGATACGCAGTATTTT

d_gene: TRBD1
v_gene: TRBV28
abundance: NA
j_gene: TRBJ2-5
CDR3aa: CASSSTGGETQYF
CDR3nt: TGTGCCAGCAGTTCGACAGGGGGCGAGACCCAGTACTTC

d_gene: TRBD2
v_gene: TRBV11-2
abundance: NA
j_gene: TRBJ2-2
CDR3aa: CASSSASLGTSGSGELFF
CDR3nt: TGTGCCAGCAGCTCGGCCTCGCTGGGGACTAGCGGGAGCGGGGAGCTGTTTTTT

d_gene: NA
v_gene: TRBV2
abundance: NA
j_gene: TRBJ2-7
CDR3aa: CASTRISDSGEQYF
CDR3nt: TGTGCCAGCACCAGAATCTCGGACAGCGGCGAGCAGTACTTC

d_gene: NA
v_gene: TRBV28
abundance: NA
j_gene: TRBJ2-7
CDR3aa: CASLKDTLNYEQYF
CDR3nt: TGTGCCAGTCTAAAAGATACGCTCAACTACGAGCAGTACTTC